This T cell receptor beta chain was recorded in a study of shared clonotypes between healthy human individuals. Findings of the study overall: In contrast to clonotypes shared by all four donors, non-shared clonotypes had lower generation probabilities. Generally, naive subsets came out with larger estimated richness than memory subsets.

On this clone: Its cognate antigen is unknown.

An assay was performed, and its level was deep. Profiled with immunoSEQ multiplex PCR; TCRdb holds only in-frame clones, not every one. The sample has about 700,000 clones, approximately 90% seen once; the top ten hold roughly 24%. Germline V gene data show CDR1 as SEHNR and CDR2 as FQNEAQ (reference sequence). V gave up 4 bases and J gave up 0 bases, with 13 bases separating them. The CDR3 consists of 16 residues. The naive CD8 subset, CD45RO-negative cells positively selected for CCR7, excluded terminally differentiated effector memory CD45RA+ cells. The specimen sequenced was naive CD8+ T cells sorted from blood. The rearrangement uses TRBV7-9 and TRBJ2-1; D uncertain. The receptor's source is a man aged 25 to 40 in good health. The CDR3 DNA reads TGTGCCAGCAGCTCACCCCCCCCTTACTCCTACAATGAGCAGTTCTTC. This sequence encodes CASSSPPPYSYNEQFF.